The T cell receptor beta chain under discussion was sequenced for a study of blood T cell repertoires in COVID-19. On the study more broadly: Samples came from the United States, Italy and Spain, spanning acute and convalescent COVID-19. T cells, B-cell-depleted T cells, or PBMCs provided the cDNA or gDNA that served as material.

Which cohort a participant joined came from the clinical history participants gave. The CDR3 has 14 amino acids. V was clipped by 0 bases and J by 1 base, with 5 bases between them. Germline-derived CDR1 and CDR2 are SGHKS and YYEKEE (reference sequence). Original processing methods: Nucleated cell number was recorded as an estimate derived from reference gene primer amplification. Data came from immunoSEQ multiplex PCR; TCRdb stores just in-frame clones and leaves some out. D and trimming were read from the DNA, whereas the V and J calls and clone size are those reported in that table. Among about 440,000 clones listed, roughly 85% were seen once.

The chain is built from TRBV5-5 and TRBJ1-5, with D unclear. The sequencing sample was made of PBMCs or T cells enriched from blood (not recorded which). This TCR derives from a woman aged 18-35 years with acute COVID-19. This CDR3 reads CASSLDRSNQPQHF. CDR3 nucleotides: TGTGCCAGCAGCTTGGACAGAAGCAATCAGCCCCAGCATTTT.